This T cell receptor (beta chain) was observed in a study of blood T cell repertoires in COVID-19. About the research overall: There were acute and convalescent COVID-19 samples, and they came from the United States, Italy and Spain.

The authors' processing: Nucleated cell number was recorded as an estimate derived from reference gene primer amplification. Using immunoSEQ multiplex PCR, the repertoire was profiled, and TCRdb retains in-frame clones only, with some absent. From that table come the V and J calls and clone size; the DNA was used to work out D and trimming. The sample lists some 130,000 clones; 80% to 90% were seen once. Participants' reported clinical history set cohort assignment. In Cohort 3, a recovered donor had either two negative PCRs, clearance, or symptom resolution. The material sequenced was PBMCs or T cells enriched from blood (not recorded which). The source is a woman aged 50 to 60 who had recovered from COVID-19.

CDR3 nucleotides: TGTGCCAGCTCACCCGGACAGGGGGCGGAAGGCTACACCTTC. This gives the protein CASSPGQGAEGYTF. The chain recombines TRBV18 with TRBJ1-2, with 11 bases lining up with TRBD1. The junction had 5 bases not matched to a gene; V was cut back by 3 bases and J by 8 bases. Germline assignment: CDR1 KGHSH and CDR2 LQKENI. The CDR3 is 14 residues long. Full variable domain (remainder filled in from reference TRBV18 and TRBJ1-2): NAGVMQNPRHLVRRRGQEARLRCSPMKGHSHVYWYRQLPEEGLKFMVYLQKENIIDESGMPKERFSAEFPKEGPSILRIQQVVRGDSAAYFCASSPGQGAEGYTFGSGTRLTVV.